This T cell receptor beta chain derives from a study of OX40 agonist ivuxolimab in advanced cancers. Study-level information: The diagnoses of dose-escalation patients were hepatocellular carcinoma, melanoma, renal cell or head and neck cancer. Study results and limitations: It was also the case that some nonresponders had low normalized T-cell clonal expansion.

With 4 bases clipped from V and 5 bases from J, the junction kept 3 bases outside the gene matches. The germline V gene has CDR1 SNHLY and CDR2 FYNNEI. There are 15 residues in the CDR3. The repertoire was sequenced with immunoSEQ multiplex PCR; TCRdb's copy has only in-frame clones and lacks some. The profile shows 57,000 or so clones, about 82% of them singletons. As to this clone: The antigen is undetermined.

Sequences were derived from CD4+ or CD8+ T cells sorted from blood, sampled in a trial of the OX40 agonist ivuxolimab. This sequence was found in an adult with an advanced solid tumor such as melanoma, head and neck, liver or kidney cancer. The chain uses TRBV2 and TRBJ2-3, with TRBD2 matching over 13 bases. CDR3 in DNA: TGTGCCAGCAGTGTTAGGACTAGCGGGAGAGATACGCAGTATTTT. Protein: CASSVRTSGRDTQYF.